This T cell receptor (beta chain) appears in the sequencing data of a study of T-cell reconstitution after alpha-beta-depleted transplantation in children. This clonotype was seen only a few times. Construction of the TCRbeta library involved unique molecular identifiers. TCRdb recomputed calls from the PCR reads with MiXCR, one row per CDR3 protein. The sample shows 450,000 to 600,000 distinct CDR3 sequences, approximately 20% of them seen only once. Germline CDR1 SEHNR, CDR2 FQNEAQ (reference sequence). The CDR3 consists of 16 residues. V lost 8 bases, J lost 2 bases, and 13 bases stayed unmatched. V and J are TRBV7-9 and TRBJ2-3, with TRBD2 matching 7 bases. The sample here was PBMCs from the stem cell graft donor, taken from the stem cell graft. This sequence was found in a human donor who donated a stem cell graft to a child with acute lymphoblastic leukemia. CDR3 sequence (DNA): TGTGCCAGCTCGCGGGGGACCTCACTCTACACAGATACGCAGTATTTT. It is translated as CASSRGTSLYTDTQYF.